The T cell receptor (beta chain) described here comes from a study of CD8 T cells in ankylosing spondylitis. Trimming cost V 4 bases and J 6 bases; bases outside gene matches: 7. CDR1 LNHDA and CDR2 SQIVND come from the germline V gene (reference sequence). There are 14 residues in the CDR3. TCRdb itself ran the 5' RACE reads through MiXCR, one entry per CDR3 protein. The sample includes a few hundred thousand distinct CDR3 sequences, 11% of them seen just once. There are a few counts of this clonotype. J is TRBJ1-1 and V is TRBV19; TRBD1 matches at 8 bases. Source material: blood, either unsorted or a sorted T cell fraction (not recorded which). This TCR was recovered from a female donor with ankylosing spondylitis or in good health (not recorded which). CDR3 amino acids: CASSTRQGRAEAFF. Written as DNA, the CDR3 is TGTGCCAGTAGTACGCGACAGGGGCGGGCTGAAGCTTTCTTT.